These 10 T cell receptor beta chains were all obtained from the same sample, sequenced in a study of regulatory T cells in long-lasting Graves disease listed by TCRdb under 2021. The library came from multiplex PCR. Reads for this sample came from an Illumina HiSeq 4000. iRepertoire HTBI primers and Arm-PCR amplification of CDR3 regions were used to construct TCR beta libraries. TCRdb took the public reads, trimmed them with fastp at Q25, ran MiXCR for clone calling and kept in-frame beta chains. Rows with a matching CDR3 protein are joined into one entry that keeps the most common DNA and genes. The sample table records approximately 300,000 distinct CDR3 sequences; 18% of these occur just once. About 39% of the sample belongs to the ten largest clones. According to the study, the label for this sample's time point signals: newly diagnosed GD, antithyroid drugs for less than 3 months. RNA was extracted from PBMCs in TRIzol for both TCR sequencing and RNA sequencing.

Sequencing was performed on peripheral blood mononuclear cells (PBMCs), taken at new diagnosis, from a patient treated with antithyroid drugs. All receptors come from a female donor with Graves disease.

V is TRBV7-8 and J is TRBJ2-1, with D unresolved. CDR1 is SGHVS, CDR2 FQNEAQ, per germline. The CDR3 runs to 14 residues. The V and J ends lost 5 bases and 2 bases respectively, with 10 bases between them. CDR3 nucleotide sequence: TGTGCCAGCAGCATCCGGGCCGCCTACAATGAGCAGTTCTTC. Encoded protein: CASSIRAAYNEQFF.

This clonotype was counted at least ten times. The rearrangement uses TRBV28 and TRBJ1-1; 10 bases agree with TRBD1. The V gene end was trimmed by 3 bases and the J gene end by 7 bases; junction bases not matched to a gene: 2. Germline V gene sequence: CDR1 MDHEN, CDR2 SYDVKM. The CDR3 is 13 residues long. The CDR3 loop is CASSLGTGVEAFF. As DNA, the CDR3 is TGTGCCAGCAGTTTGGGGACAGGGGTTGAAGCTTTCTTT.

This clonotype occurred many times. The chain carries TRBV11-2 and TRBJ2-7; either TRBD1 or TRBD2 may fit D (6 bases each). CDR1 is SGHAT and CDR2 is FQNNGV in the germline V gene. This CDR3 spans 12 amino acids. V was trimmed by 8 bases and J by 6 bases, leaving 14 bases between them. Here the CDR3 reads CASALEGGEQYF. DNA of the CDR3: TGTGCCAGCGCCCTCGAGGGGGGCGAGCAGTACTTC.

In its sample, this clonotype was seen a few times. The chain joins TRBV6-1 to TRBJ1-4; D is possibly TRBD1 (5 bases). The CDR3 is 15 residues long. Trimming shortened V by 2 bases and J by 7 bases, and 14 bases separated the two germline ends. Germline CDR1 reads MNHNS; CDR2 reads SASEGT. This chain's CDR3 is CASSETPAGREKLFF. In DNA form, the CDR3 reads TGTGCCAGCAGTGAAACCCCTGCGGGGCGTGAAAAACTGTTTTTT.

Ten or more counts support this clonotype. The genes are TRBV2 and TRBJ1-3; the D is unclear. The CDR3 sequence is 12 residues long. Germline V gene lookup returns CDR1 SNHLY and CDR2 FYNNEI. Trimming cost V 7 bases and J 0 bases, with 4 bases left between them. The CDR3, as DNA: TGTGCCAGCAAGTCCTCTGGAAACACCATATATTTT. It specifies CASKSSGNTIYF.

This clonotype was counted many times. This chain connects TRBV28 to TRBJ1-2, with 8 positions matching TRBD1. V gave up 4 bases and J gave up 0 bases; unmatched junction bases: 4. Germline loops: CDR1 MDHEN, CDR2 SYDVKM. The CDR3 length is 15 residues. CDR3 DNA sequence: TGTGCCAGCAGTTGGACAGGGCGATCTAACTATGGCTACACCTTC. Protein product: CASSWTGRSNYGYTF.

The sample holds many counts of this clonotype. The chain joins TRBV13 to TRBJ1-4, with TRBD1 matching over 10 bases. With 4 bases clipped from V and 8 bases from J, the junction kept 7 bases outside the gene matches. The CDR3 extends over 15 amino acids. Per the germline V gene, CDR1 is PRHDT and CDR2 is FYEKMQ (reference sequence). The chain's CDR3 is CASSSRGTGVEKLFF. The CDR3 DNA follows: TGTGCCAGCAGCTCCCGCGGGACAGGGGTCGAAAAACTGTTTTTT.

In its sample, this clonotype was seen many times. This rearrangement joins TRBV2 to TRBJ1-2, with no clear D. V was trimmed by 4 bases and J by 6 bases, leaving 21 bases between them. This CDR3 comprises 16 residues. CDR1 is SNHLY and CDR2 is FYNNEI in the germline V gene. The CDR3 spells CASSASSGYEVDGYTF. In DNA, the CDR3 is TGTGCCAGCAGTGCTTCAAGTGGGTACGAGGTGGATGGCTACACCTTC.

This clonotype was observed many times. The chain employs TRBV5-1 and TRBJ1-2; D unclear. The CDR3 covers 13 residues. CDR1 and CDR2 from the germline V gene are SGHRS and YFSETQ. V gave up 0 bases and J gave up 6 bases, with 9 bases separating them. The CDR3, as DNA: TGCGCCAGCAGCTTGGCGGGGTCTCATGGCTACACCTTC. It codes for CASSLAGSHGYTF.

This clonotype was counted at least ten times. The DNA of the CDR3 is TGTGCCAGTAGGGAGCGAGCGGGCGCGAACACCGGGGAGCTGTTTTTT. Amino acid sequence: CASRERAGANTGELFF. The V and J genes are TRBV19 and TRBJ2-2; a weak D match, TRBD2 (6 bases). The germline V and J ends were trimmed by 6 bases and 0 bases, with 14 bases remaining between them. CDR3 length: 16 amino acids. Germline values: CDR1 LNHDA, CDR2 SQIVND (reference sequence). The full variable domain, with the rest looked up from reference TRBV19 and TRBJ2-2, is DGGITQSPKYLFRKEGQNVTLSCEQNLNHDAMYWYRQDPGQGLRLIYYSQIVNDFQKGDIAEGYSVSREKKESFPLTVTSAQKNPTAFYLCASRERAGANTGELFFGEGSRLTVL.